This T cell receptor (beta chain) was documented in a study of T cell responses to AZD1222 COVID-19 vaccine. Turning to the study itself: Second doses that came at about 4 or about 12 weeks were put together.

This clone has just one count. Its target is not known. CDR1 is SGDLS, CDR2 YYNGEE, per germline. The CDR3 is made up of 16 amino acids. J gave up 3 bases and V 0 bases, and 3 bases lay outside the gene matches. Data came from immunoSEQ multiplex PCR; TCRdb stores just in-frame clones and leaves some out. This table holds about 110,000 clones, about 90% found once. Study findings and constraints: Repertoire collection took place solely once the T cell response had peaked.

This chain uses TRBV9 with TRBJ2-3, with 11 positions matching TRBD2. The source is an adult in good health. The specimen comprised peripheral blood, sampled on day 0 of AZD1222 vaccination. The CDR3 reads CASSVVGTSGTDTQYF. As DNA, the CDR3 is TGTGCCAGCAGCGTAGTAGGGACTAGCGGTACAGATACGCAGTATTTT.